Included here is one T cell receptor beta chain sequence, with context. Repertoires were generated with immunoSEQ multiplex PCR, while TCRdb's copy carries only in-frame clones and drops some. The data contain 34,000 or so clones, 90% of them singletons. CDR3 size: 16 residues. Looked up from germline, CDR1 is SNHLY and CDR2 is FYNNEI. V trimming: 1 base; J trimming: 8 bases; junction bases outside the gene matches: 5. The data were taken from a study of T cell changes during pregnancy in multiple sclerosis. Sequencing was performed on CD8+ T cells from peripheral blood mononuclear cells, taken in the first trimester of pregnancy. The genes are TRBV2 and TRBJ2-1; 13 nucleotides agree with TRBD2. The receptor was derived from a female donor with multiple sclerosis, enrolled in a pregnancy study. CDR3 sequence: CASSEGTSGSMDEQFF. The CDR3 bases are TGTGCCAGCAGTGAAGGGACTAGCGGGAGTATGGATGAGCAGTTCTTC.